This is a list of T cell receptor beta chains from one sample in a study of T cells in Graves' hyperthyroidism and ophthalmopathy. In TCRdb, the multiplex PCR reads were re-called with MiXCR into one record per CDR3 protein. Of about 330,000 distinct CDR3 sequences in the sample, 12% to 15% were seen once. Sequences were obtained from blood. Every receptor here comes from a woman aged 40 to 49 with Graves' ophthalmopathy. Both conserved end residues are part of each CDR3.

TRBV20-1	TRBJ2-3	CSAKSGGGIDTQYF
TRBV28	TRBJ1-1	CASVRTETEAFF
TRBV19	TRBJ2-3	CASSIIMVDGTDTQYF
TRBV20-1	TRBJ2-7	CSASVRAYEQYF
TRBV28	TRBJ2-7	CASSRLAGVVYEQYF
TRBV7-2	TRBJ2-3	CASSPAPLTDTQYF
TRBV20-1	TRBJ2-3	CSARPGQGITDTQYF
TRBV15	TRBJ2-7	CAVSGKSSYEQYF
TRBV27	TRBJ2-3	CASSFIQVTDTQYF
TRBV28	TRBJ1-4	CVSSLPRRKLFF
TRBV28	TRBJ1-4	CASSSLSKAALNEKLFF
TRBV5-1	TRBJ1-2	CASSLGDGNYGYTF
TRBV20-1	TRBJ1-1	CSARADSFNTEAFF
TRBV28	TRBJ1-2	CASSSDGLVYGYTF
TRBV7-2	TRBJ2-1	CASSLTMIEYEQFF
TRBV2	TRBJ1-1	CASSSDTNTEAFF
TRBV11-3	TRBJ2-5	CASVGRGNQETQYF
TRBV19	TRBJ2-1	CASSSVSGPSYNEQFF
TRBV11-2	TRBJ2-7	CASSRHRGPTYEQYF
TRBV3-1	TRBJ2-1	CASSQGLFGNEQFF
TRBV20-1	TRBJ1-4	CSARVQAEKLFF
TRBV9	TRBJ1-2	CASSSTRDSHGYTF
TRBV28	TRBJ2-3	CASSFLAIAGVGDTQYF
TRBV3-1	TRBJ1-6	CASSQDIQEGNSPLHF
TRBV10-3	TRBJ1-1	CAISDGMNTEAFF
TRBV6-1	TRBJ1-3	CASSKQRTGYSGNTIYF
TRBV20-1	TRBJ1-5	CSAPAWGQGNQPQHF
TRBV7-2	TRBJ2-1	CASSLVGETYNEQFF
TRBV27	TRBJ1-1	CASSSPTGPTEAFF
TRBV6-1	TRBJ2-2	CASSKNGELFF
TRBV6-2/TRBV6-3	TRBJ1-5	CASAIRDRLNQPQHF
TRBV11-2	TRBJ1-2	CASSLENRGENYGYTF
TRBV20-1	TRBJ1-3	CSANSGNTIYF
TRBV10-1	TRBJ2-1	CASSEALGPGERNEQFF
TRBV29-1	TRBJ2-2	CSVEDRGSTGELFF
TRBV28	TRBJ1-2	CASSLQGGYTF
TRBV29-1	TRBJ2-1	CSALQSSYNEQFF
TRBV27	TRBJ1-5	CASSFYRNQPQHF
TRBV25-1	TRBJ2-5	CASSETGTSGKETQYF
TRBV7-9	TRBJ2-5	CASSPKGTGWLETQYF
TRBV27	TRBJ2-7	CASSLSTGYEQYF
TRBV20-1	TRBJ2-3	CSAIVPSGGPNTQYF
TRBV28	TRBJ1-2	CASSFTSERGYTF
TRBV10-3	TRBJ1-3	CATNAFSGNTIYF
TRBV12-3/TRBV12-4	TRBJ2-3	CASSSNRGLGTDTQYF
TRBV14	TRBJ2-7	CASSRGAEQYF
TRBV5-1	TRBJ2-7	CASSLVGLAGTYEQYF
TRBV10-3	TRBJ1-1	CAISESNSLSGAFF
TRBV11-2	TRBJ2-1	CASSLEGTGYNEQFF
TRBV19	TRBJ1-5	CASSKVTGDNQPQHF
TRBV5-6	TRBJ2-3	CASSPGTSGRKWEDTQYF
TRBV18	TRBJ2-2	CASSPQGAKAGELFF
TRBV3-1	TRBJ1-2	CASSQEDGYTF
TRBV29-1	TRBJ1-2	CSVLIPTGGGYTF
TRBV25-1	TRBJ2-7	CASSGPGAEQYF
TRBV5-8	TRBJ2-7	CASNYPSNTYEQYF
TRBV30	TRBJ2-5	CAWSAQEISVTQYF
TRBV7-9	TRBJ2-1	CASSARTGNEQFF
TRBV28	TRBJ1-4	CASSLPGVPEKLFF